Below are 29 T cell receptor beta chains sequenced from a single sample in a study of cytomegalovirus exposure and HLA in healthy donors. It was with 60 Vbeta and 13 Jbeta primers that the PCR ran. The table came from immunoSEQ multiplex PCR; TCRdb's copy has only in-frame clones and leaves some out. The sample carries some 85,000 clones, around 78% recorded once. The sequencing sample was made of PBMCs. Receptor source: a man aged 18 to 30 in good health and CMV-seropositive.

The chain has TRBV9 and TRBJ1-2; D uncertain. In germline, CDR1 is SGDLS, CDR2 YYNGEE. V lost 4 bases and J lost 2, with 15 bases in between. The CDR3 spans 15 residues. CDR3 coding DNA: TGTGCCAGCAGCACCGGTTTGGGAGGGAACTATGGCTACACCTTC. Encoded protein: CASSTGLGGNYGYTF.

This rearrangement joins TRBV29-1 to TRBJ1-3; no reliable D call. Germline V gene data show CDR1 as SQVTM and CDR2 as ANQGSEA. CDR3 length: 13 amino acids. Trimming removed 7 bases from V and 0 bases from J, with 10 bases in between. The CDR3: CSAAEGSGNTIYF. As DNA, the CDR3 is TGCAGCGCAGCGGAGGGCTCTGGAAACACCATATATTTT.

The chain recombines TRBV6-5 with TRBJ2-1; D might be TRBD2 (5 bases). V was trimmed by 6 bases and J by 11 bases, leaving 17 bases between them. The CDR3 has 13 amino acids. The germline gives CDR1 MNHEY, CDR2 SVGAGI. CDR3: CASRTPSTSQQFF. As DNA, the CDR3 is TGTGCCAGCAGAACACCTAGCACAAGTCAGCAGTTCTTC.

The V and J genes are TRBV6-1 and TRBJ1-5, with 8 bases aligning to TRBD1. The germline V gene encodes CDR1 MNHNS and CDR2 SASEGT. This CDR3 is 15 amino acids long. Losses at the gene ends were 4 bases for V and 7 bases for J; bases not matched to a gene: 9. CDR3 DNA sequence: TGTGCCAGCAGTGCTTCGACAGGGGCTGACCAGCCCCAGCATTTT. It codes for CASSASTGADQPQHF.

The chain carries TRBV29-1 and TRBJ2-1; 12 bases agree with TRBD2. V lost 6 bases, J lost 4 bases, and 4 bases stayed unmatched. CDR3 length: 14 residues. Germline-derived CDR1 and CDR2 are SQVTM and ANQGSEA. Here the CDR3 DNA reads TGCAGCGTGGATGGACTAGCGGGATACAATGAGCAGTTCTTC. Translating gives CSVDGLAGYNEQFF.

The rearrangement links TRBV29-1 to TRBJ2-1, with a weak D call TRBD2 (6 bases). From germline, CDR1 is SQVTM and CDR2 ANQGSEA. Trimming took off 5 bases at V and 7 bases at J, with 24 bases between the two ends. The CDR3 spans 16 residues. CDR3 DNA sequence: TGCAGCGTTCGTGGGCCGGGGCGGGAACATTCGAATGAGCAGTTCTTC. Encoded protein: CSVRGPGREHSNEQFF.

Only a few counts were recorded for this clone. The rearrangement joins TRBV18 to TRBJ2-1, with D possibly matching TRBD2 (6 bases). V shed 1 base and J shed 10 bases, with 17 bases lying between them. The germline V gene has CDR1 KGHSH and CDR2 LQKENI. CDR3 length equals 15 residues. The CDR3 coding sequence is TGTGCCAGCTCACCACAATCAGAATCGGGAGTCGAGCAGTTCTTC. It is translated as CASSPQSESGVEQFF. Together with reference TRBV18 and TRBJ2-1, the CDR3 gives the full variable domain: NAGVMQNPRHLVRRRGQEARLRCSPMKGHSHVYWYRQLPEEGLKFMVYLQKENIIDESGMPKERFSAEFPKEGPSILRIQQVVRGDSAAYFCASSPQSESGVEQFFGPGTRLTVL.

The V gene is TRBV2, the J gene TRBJ1-3; no reliable D call. V was pared by 5 bases and J by 0 bases, with 14 bases between. Germline V lookup: CDR1 SNHLY, CDR2 FYNNEI. This CDR3 contains 16 residues. The DNA for the CDR3 is TGTGCCAGCAGTCGGGAGGAGGCGAGCTCTGGAAACACCATATATTTT. Protein: CASSREEASSGNTIYF.

The chain uses TRBV7-9 and TRBJ1-1, with TRBD1 matching 7 bases. With 5 bases clipped from V and 1 base from J, the junction kept 1 base outside the gene matches. Germline CDR1 SEHNR, CDR2 FQNEAQ (reference sequence). The CDR3 is 13 amino acids. CDR3: CASSRTGNTEAFF. The CDR3 DNA follows: TGTGCCAGCAGCAGGACAGGGAACACTGAAGCTTTCTTT.

The chain employs TRBV10-3 and TRBJ2-3, with 8 bases matching TRBD2. The CDR3 consists of 16 residues. Germline V lookup: CDR1 ENHRY, CDR2 SYGVKD. After removal of 4 bases from V and 0 bases from J, the junction contained 6 bases not matched to a gene. In nucleotides, the CDR3 is TGTGCCATCAGTGGGGGGCGGGAGGTCAGCACAGATACGCAGTATTTT. Translating it yields CAISGGREVSTDTQYF.

This clone was seen a few times. CDR3 protein: CASRADGVGTEAFF. CDR3 sequence (DNA): TGTGCCAGCAGGGCGGACGGGGTGGGCACTGAAGCTTTCTTT. This chain uses TRBV6-5 with TRBJ1-1; D remains ambiguous. CDR3 size: 14 residues. V lost 6 bases and J 4 bases, leaving 15 bases between the germline ends. Germline V gene sequence: CDR1 MNHEY, CDR2 SVGAGI.

The genes are TRBV6-1 and TRBJ2-1; 7 bases map to TRBD1. The germline V gene has CDR1 MNHNS and CDR2 SASEGT. The CDR3 covers 15 residues. V shed 4 bases, J shed 9 bases, and the junction held 12 bases outside the gene matches. The CDR3 is CASSGGTALWGEQFF. As DNA, the CDR3 is TGTGCCAGCAGTGGGGGGACAGCTCTCTGGGGTGAGCAGTTCTTC.

The chain is built from TRBV28 and TRBJ2-6, with unresolved D. The CDR3 is 17 amino acids. The germline gives CDR1 MDHEN, CDR2 SYDVKM. Trimming left V 2 bases short and J 0 bases short, with 11 bases between. CDR3 protein: CASSLNGLSSGANVLTF. The CDR3 bases are TGTGCCAGCAGTTTAAACGGTCTAAGCTCTGGGGCCAACGTCCTGACTTTC. Full variable domain (remainder filled in from reference TRBV28 and TRBJ2-6): DVKVTQSSRYLVKRTGEKVFLECVQDMDHENMFWYRQDPGLGLRLIYFSYDVKMKEKGDIPEGYSVSREKKERFSLILESASTNQTSMYLCASSLNGLSSGANVLTFGAGSRLTVL.

This rearrangement joins TRBV28 to TRBJ2-5, with TRBD2 matching 8 bases. The CDR3 covers 13 residues. J lost 8 bases, V lost 10 bases, and 12 bases had no gene match. Germline loops: CDR1 MDHEN, CDR2 SYDVKM. The CDR3 sequence: CATYSLAGATQYF. DNA of the CDR3: TGTGCCACCTATTCCCTAGCGGGCGCCACCCAGTACTTC.

The V gene is TRBV19, the J gene TRBJ2-7, with TRBD2 matching over 7 bases. The CDR3 covers 13 residues. With 5 bases clipped from V and 4 bases from J, the junction kept 5 bases outside the gene matches. Germline CDR1 reads LNHDA; CDR2 reads SQIVND (reference sequence). CDR3 in DNA: TGTGCCAGTAGTCCCAGGGAGGGGTACGAGCAGTACTTC. It is translated as CASSPREGYEQYF.

The chain employs TRBV6-5 and TRBJ2-7; TRBD1 matches at 11 bases. CDR1 is MNHEY and CDR2 is SVGAGI in the germline V gene. There are 14 residues in the CDR3. The junction had 3 bases not matched to a gene; V was cut back by 2 bases and J by 6 bases. Here the CDR3 DNA reads TGTGCCAGCAGTTACGGACAGGGGGCGGGCGAGCAGTACTTC. It is translated as CASSYGQGAGEQYF.

This clone has only a few counts. V usage is TRBV7-2 and J usage is TRBJ2-7; 7 nucleotides agree with TRBD2. From germline, CDR1 is SGHTA and CDR2 FQGNSA. The CDR3 length is 17 residues. V lost 0 bases to trimming and J lost 1 base; unmatched junction nucleotides: 9. The CDR3: CASSLAMLRGISYEQYF. CDR3 bases: TGTGCCAGCAGCTTAGCGATGTTGCGGGGGATTTCCTACGAGCAGTACTTC.

The genes are TRBV4-1 and TRBJ2-7, with 8 bases aligning to TRBD1. Trimming cost V 7 bases and J 3 bases; bases outside gene matches: 8. The CDR3 is 14 residues long. Germline CDR1 is MGHRA and CDR2 is YSYEKL. The CDR3 coding sequence is TGCGCCAGCAAACCCGGGACAGGCCTCTACGAGCAGTACTTC. Translated, it gives CASKPGTGLYEQYF.

With respect to this clone: One junction end disagrees with the germline gene, perhaps due to a read error. The chain is built from TRBV25-1 and TRBJ1-4, with TRBD1 matching over 7 bases. The CDR3 is 14 residues long. Germline V lookup: CDR1 MGHDK, CDR2 SYGVNS. DNA of the CDR3: TGTGCCAGCAGTTTGGTAGGGGGCAATGGAAAACTGTTTTTT. It encodes CASSLVGGNGKLFF. The full variable domain, its missing parts supplied by reference TRBV25-1 and TRBJ1-4, is EADIYQTPRYLVIGTGKKITLECSQTMGHDKMYWYQQDPGMELHLIHYSYGVNSTEKGDLSSESTVSRIRTEHFPLTLESARPSHTSQYLCASSLVGGNGKLFFGSGTQLSVL.

The rearrangement links TRBV5-1 to TRBJ2-7, with D maybe TRBD1 (6 bases). The CDR3 has 13 residues. Trimming stripped 1 base from V and 5 bases from J, with 10 bases between. Germline V gene sequence: CDR1 SGHRS, CDR2 YFSETQ. Here the CDR3 reads CASSLFRGNEQYF. The DNA of the CDR3 is TGCGCCAGCAGCTTGTTCAGGGGTAACGAGCAGTACTTC.

This chain links TRBV7-6 with TRBJ1-1; TRBD1 is a possible D gene (5 bases). Germline V gives CDR1 SGHVS, CDR2 FNYEAQ. V was shortened by 3 bases and J by 0 bases, with 11 bases between the two germline ends. The CDR3 contains 15 residues. In nucleotides, the CDR3 is TGTGCCAGCAGCTTGCTCAGGGATGTGAACACTGAAGCTTTCTTT. Protein product: CASSLLRDVNTEAFF.

The rearrangement links TRBV29-1 to TRBJ2-1; a possible D gene is TRBD1 (6 bases). Per germline, CDR1 SQVTM and CDR2 ANQGSEA. The germline V and J ends were trimmed by 1 base and 9 bases, with 10 bases remaining between them. This CDR3 is built from 12 residues. The CDR3 coding sequence is TGCAGCGTTGAAGGCGCGGACAGTGAGCAGTTCTTC. Protein sequence: CSVEGADSEQFF.

The V gene is TRBV6-6, the J gene TRBJ2-7; 7 bases fit TRBD1. V shed 4 bases and J 5 bases; nucleotides not matched to a gene: 8. In germline, CDR1 is MNHNY, CDR2 SVGAGI (reference sequence). The CDR3 contains 14 residues. CDR3 sequence (DNA): TGTGCCAGCAGTTTCGGGACAGCTCCCGACGAGCAGTACTTC. It specifies CASSFGTAPDEQYF.

This chain joins TRBV6-5 and TRBJ2-7; 10 nucleotides align to TRBD1. Germline CDR1 and CDR2: MNHEY and SVGAGI. V gave up 4 bases and J gave up 4 bases; unmatched junction bases: 7. This CDR3 spans 15 amino acids. The CDR3 DNA reads TGTGCCAGCAGTTTCGACAGGGGGCTCTTATACGAGCAGTACTTC. It translates to CASSFDRGLLYEQYF.

This clone was seen once. This chain links TRBV10-2 with TRBJ2-2, with 8 bases fitting TRBD1. The V segment lost 4 bases and the J segment 6 bases; nucleotides outside the gene matches: 4. This CDR3 has 14 amino acids. The germline V gene has CDR1 WSHSY and CDR2 SAAADI. The CDR3 sequence: CASSVLQGAGELFF. CDR3 nucleotides: TGCGCCAGCAGTGTATTACAGGGGGCCGGGGAGCTGTTTTTT.

The chain joins TRBV6-1 to TRBJ1-1; TRBD1 matches at 7 bases. V shed 6 bases and J 3 bases; nucleotides not matched to a gene: 4. Germline assignment: CDR1 MNHNS and CDR2 SASEGT. The CDR3 contains 13 residues. The CDR3 DNA reads as TGTGCCAGCAGATTCGACAGGGACACTGAAGCTTTCTTT. Its translation is CASRFDRDTEAFF.

V is TRBV6-5 and J is TRBJ2-3; 10 nucleotides align to TRBD2. The CDR3 is 15 amino acids. Trimming removed 5 bases from V and 1 base from J; junction bases left unmatched: 3. Germline V lookup: CDR1 MNHEY, CDR2 SVGAGI. CDR3 nucleotides: TGTGCCAGCAGTCTTGGACTAGCGGGCACAGATACGCAGTATTTT. Its translation: CASSLGLAGTDTQYF.

This chain connects TRBV4-2 to TRBJ2-3, with D unresolved. The CDR3 totals 16 residues. Germline V gene data show CDR1 as LGHNA and CDR2 as YNFKEQ. V lost 1 base and J 4 bases, leaving 15 bases between the germline ends. In nucleotides, the CDR3 is TGTGCCAGCAGCCAAGCACCGAGGTCTAGAGCAGATACGCAGTATTTT. It codes for CASSQAPRSRADTQYF.

The V gene is TRBV13, the J gene TRBJ2-7, with 8 bases fitting TRBD2. The CDR3 is 14 amino acids. Germline V lookup: CDR1 PRHDT, CDR2 FYEKMQ (reference sequence). Trimming at V came to 0 bases and at J to 7 bases, leaving 5 bases not matched to a gene. The CDR3 region has the DNA TGTGCCAGCAGCTTAGGCCCGGGAGGGGGAGAGCAGTACTTC. This codes for CASSLGPGGGEQYF.